This T cell receptor (beta chain) was observed in a study of memory CD4+ T cells and cytomegalovirus serostatus. This clone was observed a few times. Its matching antigen is unknown. Germline V gene data show CDR1 as SNHLY and CDR2 as FYNNEI. The CDR3 totals 17 residues. V gave up 6 bases and J gave up 0 bases, with 18 bases separating them. Profiling relied on immunoSEQ multiplex PCR, and the TCRdb table lists in-frame clones only, not all of them. Among around 41,000 clones, 60% to 85% were seen once, and the ten largest hold around 6.6%. General observations from the study: Each of 55 to 80 CMV-associated TCRbeta sequences occurred in one to five individuals. Repertoires predicted CMV serostatus with median bootstrapped AUC of 0.95.

The sort gate was single viable CD3+CD4+CD8-CD45RO+ cells for memory CD4+ T cells. The rearrangement links TRBV2 to TRBJ1-5; D uncertain. The clonotype originates from an adult in good health and CMV-seronegative. The sample consisted of memory CD4+ T cells from blood. CDR3 loop: CASRLRQDTYSNQPQHF. CDR3 DNA sequence: TGTGCCAGCAGGCTTAGGCAGGATACCTATAGCAATCAGCCCCAGCATTTT.